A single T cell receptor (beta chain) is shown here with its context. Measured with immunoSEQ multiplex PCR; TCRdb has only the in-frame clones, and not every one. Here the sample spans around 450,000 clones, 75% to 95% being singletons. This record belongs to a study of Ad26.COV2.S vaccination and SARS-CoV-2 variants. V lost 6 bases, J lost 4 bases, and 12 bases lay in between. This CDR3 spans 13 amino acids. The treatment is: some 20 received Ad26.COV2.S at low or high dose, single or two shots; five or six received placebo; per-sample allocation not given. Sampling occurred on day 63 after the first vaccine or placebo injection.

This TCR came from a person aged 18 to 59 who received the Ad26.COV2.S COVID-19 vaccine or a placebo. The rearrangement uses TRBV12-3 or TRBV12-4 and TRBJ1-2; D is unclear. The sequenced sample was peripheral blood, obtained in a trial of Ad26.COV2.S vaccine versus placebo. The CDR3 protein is CASSTPWFYGYTF. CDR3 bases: TGTGCCAGCAGCACTCCCTGGTTCTATGGCTACACCTTC.